One and the same sample provided the 8 T cell receptor beta chains below, sequenced in a study of early stage breast cancer tumors. Profiling relied on immunoSEQ multiplex PCR, and the TCRdb table lists in-frame clones only, not all of them. The repertoire holds 60,000 to 80,000 clones, with 65% to 85% as singletons. The material sequenced was blood. These receptors were obtained from a person between 60 and 70 years old with breast cancer.

The chain carries TRBV9 and TRBJ2-3, with no clear D. V dropped 5 bases and J dropped 0 bases, with 4 bases sitting between them. This CDR3 contains 12 residues. CDR1 is SGDLS, CDR2 YYNGEE, per germline. The CDR3 spells CASSLSTDTQYF. CDR3 coding DNA: TGTGCCAGCAGTTTAAGCACAGATACGCAGTATTTT.

The V call is TRBV30, the J call TRBJ1-1; D unclear. Trimming removed 5 bases from V and 1 base from J, with 14 bases in between. CDR1 and CDR2 (germline): GTSNPN, SVGIG (reference sequence). The CDR3 length is 14 residues. The DNA for the CDR3 is TGTGCCTGGGGTTTAGGTTCGGCGAACACTGAAGCTTTCTTT. Amino acid sequence: CAWGLGSANTEAFF.

This clone has a handful of counts. The genes are TRBV2 and TRBJ1-5, with 7 bases identical to TRBD1. V gave up 1 base and J gave up 0 bases; unmatched junction bases: 6. Germline loops: CDR1 SNHLY, CDR2 FYNNEI. The CDR3 loop spans 17 amino acids. The CDR3 DNA follows: TGTGCCAGCAGTGAAGGGCAGGGGGTAGGTAGCAATCAGCCCCAGCATTTT. This gives the protein CASSEGQGVGSNQPQHF.

The chain recombines TRBV4-3 with TRBJ2-2; tentative D call: TRBD2 (6 bases). Germline-derived CDR1 and CDR2 are LGHNA and YSLEER. The V gene lost 5 bases and the J gene lost 2 bases, with 18 bases spanning the gap. The length of the CDR3 is 17 residues. The CDR3 region is CASSKTFGGVNTGELFF. CDR3 DNA: TGCGCCAGCAGCAAAACCTTCGGGGGAGTTAACACCGGGGAGCTGTTTTTT.

The chain is built from TRBV6-5 and TRBJ2-5; 14 bases map to TRBD2. The germline V gene has CDR1 MNHEY and CDR2 SVGAGI. CDR3 length equals 15 residues. Trimming cost V 7 bases and J 6 bases; bases outside gene matches: 7. CDR3 nucleotides: TGTGCCAGCACTGGACTAGCGGGGGGCCTTCAGACCCAGTACTTC. Protein product: CASTGLAGGLQTQYF.

The chain employs TRBV2 and TRBJ2-3; D remains ambiguous. V was shortened by 6 bases and J by 6 bases, with 16 bases between the two germline ends. This CDR3 region has 14 residues. Germline CDR1 is SNHLY and CDR2 is FYNNEI. For the CDR3, the DNA is TGTGCCAGCAGCCCTGAGCTAGGAGTCGATACGCAGTATTTT. Its translation: CASSPELGVDTQYF.

The chain joins TRBV28 to TRBJ1-2; D might be TRBD1 (6 bases). V shed 6 bases and J shed 2 bases, with 19 bases lying between them. The CDR3 runs to 16 residues. CDR1 and CDR2 from the germline V gene are MDHEN and SYDVKM. CDR3 in amino acids: CASSAPGRGGNYGYTF. The CDR3 nucleotides read TGTGCCAGCAGCGCCCCCGGCAGGGGTGGGAACTATGGCTACACCTTC.

This rearrangement joins TRBV10-1 to TRBJ2-3; D is unclear. Looked up from germline, CDR1 is WNHNN and CDR2 is SYGVQD (reference sequence). The V end lost 0 bases, the J end lost 0 bases, and 7 bases lay between the germline ends. This CDR3 is built from 15 residues. This CDR3 is CASSESHASTDTQYF. The CDR3 nucleotides are TGCGCCAGCAGTGAGTCACACGCAAGCACAGATACGCAGTATTTT.